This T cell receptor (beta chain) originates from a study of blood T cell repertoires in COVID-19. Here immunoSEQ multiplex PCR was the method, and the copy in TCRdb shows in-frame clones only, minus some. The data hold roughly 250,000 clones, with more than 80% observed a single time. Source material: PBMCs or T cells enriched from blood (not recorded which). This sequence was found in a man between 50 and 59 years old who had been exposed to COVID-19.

The CDR3 bases are TGTGCCAGCAGAAGGGGAGGCGGAGAGCAGTTCTTC. Encoded protein: CASRRGGGEQFF. J is TRBJ2-1 and V is TRBV6-5; D might be TRBD2 (6 bases). The V end was cut by 6 bases, the J end by 10 bases, with 13 bases between. The CDR3 covers 12 residues. Germline CDR1 is MNHEY and CDR2 is SVGAGI.